This T cell receptor beta chain was recovered during a study of glioma-infiltrating T cells after dendritic cell vaccination. The wider study: Patients had newly diagnosed or recurrent glioblastoma and received dendritic cell vaccines. Three intradermal dendritic cell vaccine injections were given every two weeks. Overall study findings and caveats: Higher TCR clonality did not directly relate to longer survival.

Time point: after dendritic cell vaccination, including at tumor progression/relapse. The CDR3 runs to 15 residues. Germline-derived CDR1 and CDR2 are SGHNT and YYREEE (reference sequence). The V and J ends lost 4 bases and 1 base respectively, with 15 bases between them. This clone was detected only a few times. The antigen is undetermined. The immunoSEQ assay amplified TCRB CDR3 from up to about 2 ug DNA. Data came from immunoSEQ multiplex PCR; TCRdb stores just in-frame clones and leaves some out. The sample consists of around 87,000 clones, under 85% of them appearing once. Specimen: blood, collected after dendritic cell vaccination. The genes are TRBV5-4 and TRBJ2-7; weak D call: TRBD2 (5 bases). This receptor was identified in a human donor with glioblastoma. The CDR3 DNA follows: TGTGCCAGCAGCCGAGCGGCGGGTCCGTCCTACGAGCAGTACTTC. Its translation is CASSRAAGPSYEQYF.